Shown below are 21 T cell receptor beta chains from a single sample sequenced in a study of metastatic and nonmetastatic thyroid tumors. No patient had received any treatment before thyroid surgery. TCRdb recomputed clones from the PCR reads via MiXCR. The profile shows 25,000 to 35,000 clones, around 4% of them singletons. Sequences were obtained from blood. These receptor sequences come from a female donor with papillary thyroid cancer or a benign thyroid nodule (not recorded which). Some clones in this sample may be carry-over from other donors' samples.

This clone turned up a few times. This chain links TRBV28 with TRBJ2-5; D possibly corresponds to TRBD1 (6 bases). V was trimmed by 4 bases and J by 5 bases, leaving 17 bases between them. CDR3 size: 15 residues. Germline CDR1 reads MDHEN; CDR2 reads SYDVKM. This CDR3 reads CASSSDSPGRETQYF. The CDR3 nucleotides read TGTGCCAGCAGTTCGGACAGTCCTGGCAGGGAGACCCAGTACTTC.

This clone was counted at least ten times. The chain is built from TRBV9 and TRBJ2-7, with a weak D call TRBD2 (6 bases). CDR1 is SGDLS and CDR2 is YYNGEE in the germline V gene. V was cut by 0 bases and J by 6 bases, with 13 bases left in between. This CDR3 has 14 residues. CDR3 nucleotides: TGTGCCAGCAGCGTAGTCCCGGGAGCCCCCGAGCAGTACTTC. This encodes CASSVVPGAPEQYF.

In this sample, this clone turned up many times. The chain recombines TRBV7-9 with TRBJ2-7, with 10 bases matching TRBD1. Germline lookup yields CDR1 SEHNR and CDR2 FQNEAQ (reference sequence). The CDR3 has 15 residues. After removal of 3 bases from V and 4 bases from J, the junction contained 6 bases not matched to a gene. The CDR3 loop is CASSFTGTGVYEQYF. The CDR3 DNA reads as TGTGCCAGCAGCTTCACCGGGACAGGGGTATACGAGCAGTACTTC.

This clone occurred many times. In DNA, the CDR3 is TGCAGCGTATCCTTTGATATGCAGGCGAACACTGAAGCTTTCTTT. This gives the protein CSVSFDMQANTEAFF. This chain joins TRBV29-1 and TRBJ1-1, with D hard to call. In germline, CDR1 is SQVTM, CDR2 ANQGSEA. CDR3 length: 15 amino acids. V lost 6 bases and J 1 base, leaving 18 bases between the germline ends.

There are many counts of this clone. The rearrangement links TRBV7-3 to TRBJ2-5; 7 nucleotides line up with TRBD2. In germline, CDR1 is SGHTA, CDR2 FQGTGA. J gave up 4 bases and V 1 base, and 12 bases lay outside the gene matches. The CDR3 loop spans 17 amino acids. The CDR3 bases are TGTGCCAGCAGCTTAAGGGGTGGGACTAACTCCGGAGAGACCCAGTACTTC. Its translation: CASSLRGGTNSGETQYF.

This clone appeared a few times. A read error may account for a junction end that differs from germline. This sequence joins TRBV19 and TRBJ2-2; D not resolved. CDR1 is LNHDA and CDR2 is SQIVND in the germline V gene (reference sequence). The CDR3 consists of 13 residues. CDR3 nucleotide sequence: TGTGCCAGTATTGTAATAAACACCGGTGAGCTGTTTTTT. This gives the protein CASIVINTGELFF.

A few counts support this clone. The chain has TRBV3-1 and TRBJ2-3, with a tentative D call TRBD2 (6 bases). The V end lost 1 base, the J end lost 0 bases, and 14 bases lay between the germline ends. Looked up from germline, CDR1 is LGHDT and CDR2 is YNNKEL (reference sequence). This CDR3 has 17 amino acids. The CDR3 loop is CASSQAWGGTSTDTQYF. The DNA of the CDR3 is TGTGCCAGCAGCCAAGCCTGGGGAGGAACTAGCACAGATACGCAGTATTTT.

This clone was picked up a small number of times. The rearrangement uses TRBV5-1 and TRBJ2-7, with TRBD2 matching 10 bases. Germline V lookup: CDR1 SGHRS, CDR2 YFSETQ. The CDR3 has 15 residues. Germline trimming cut 4 bases from V and 8 bases from J; bases unmatched to any gene: 12. For the CDR3, the DNA is TGCGCCAGCAGCGTAGGCCTAGCGGGAGCAGTCAAGCAGTACTTC. Its protein is CASSVGLAGAVKQYF.

This clone was seen only a few times. Since a much larger clone is just one base distant, this may be a read error. The sample holds other DNA sequences that translate to the same CDR3. The J gene is TRBJ2-5, the V gene TRBV11-3; a weak D match, TRBD2 (5 bases). CDR1 SGHNT and CDR2 YENEEA come from the germline V gene. Deletions cut 5 bases from V and 5 bases from J, with 21 bases between. The CDR3 loop spans 16 amino acids. In nucleotides, the CDR3 is TGTGCCAGCAGCCGCAGGCACGGTACCGGCGGGGAGACCCAGTACTTC. As protein: CASSRRHGTGGETQYF.

The J gene is TRBJ1-5, the V gene TRBV19; 9 bases line up with TRBD1. Germline values: CDR1 LNHDA, CDR2 SQIVND (reference sequence). The CDR3 length is 16 residues. J lost 6 bases, V lost 4 bases, and 10 bases had no gene match. The CDR3, as DNA: TGTGCCAGTAGTACCCGACCACAGGGGGCGGTTCAGCCCCAGCATTTT. This translates into CASSTRPQGAVQPQHF. The entire variable domain, with the rest obtained from reference TRBV19 and TRBJ1-5, is as follows: DGGITQSPKYLFRKEGQNVTLSCEQNLNHDAMYWYRQDPGQGLRLIYYSQIVNDFQKGDIAEGYSVSREKKESFPLTVTSAQKNPTAFYLCASSTRPQGAVQPQHFGDGTRLSIL.

This clone was counted only a few times. A read error may produce the germline difference seen at one junction end. This chain joins TRBV28 and TRBJ1-1; 11 nucleotides match TRBD1. The CDR3 contains 17 residues. CDR1 is MDHEN, CDR2 SYDVKM, per germline. CDR3 sequence: CASSFFHRDRGKTEALF. As DNA, the CDR3 is TGTGCCAGCAGTTTCTTCCACCGGGACAGGGGGAAAACTGAAGCTTTATTT.

This clone was seen a handful of times. This sequence joins TRBV24-1 and TRBJ2-2; 9 bases match TRBD1. Germline assignment: CDR1 KGHDR and CDR2 SFDVKD. Germline trimming cut 10 bases from V and 3 bases from J; bases unmatched to any gene: 5. CDR3 length equals 14 residues. CDR3 DNA sequence: TGTGCCACGACCGGGACAGGGTACACCGGGGAGCTGTTTTTT. Residues: CATTGTGYTGELFF.

Ten or more counts support this clone. This rearrangement joins TRBV6-1 to TRBJ2-5; 7 bases line up with TRBD2. V lost 7 bases, J lost 4 bases, and 6 bases stayed unmatched. Germline V gene sequence: CDR1 MNHNS, CDR2 SASEGT. The CDR3 loop spans 13 amino acids. The CDR3 sequence is CASNWGGRETQYF. CDR3 in DNA: TGTGCCAGCAATTGGGGGGGAAGAGAGACCCAGTACTTC.

By proportion, this clone is medium-sized. The CDR3 nucleotides are TGTGCCAGCAAGTTCCTAGCGGGGCCTGGCGAGCAGTACTTC. Residues: CASKFLAGPGEQYF. The J gene is TRBJ2-7, the V gene TRBV6-1, with TRBD2 identical over 9 bases. J was trimmed by 6 bases and V by 7 bases; bases with no gene match: 10. Per germline, CDR1 MNHNS and CDR2 SASEGT. This CDR3 has 14 residues.

This clone appeared many times. The rearrangement links TRBV9 to TRBJ1-3; 7 bases are a match to TRBD1. This CDR3 has 14 amino acids. J was trimmed by 4 bases and V by 3 bases; bases with no gene match: 4. From germline, CDR1 is SGDLS and CDR2 YYNGEE. In DNA, the CDR3 is TGTGCCAGCAGCGCCCAGACAGGGGGAAACACCATATATTTT. This codes for CASSAQTGGNTIYF.

The chain employs TRBV6-6 and TRBJ1-4; D not certain. Trimming stripped 0 bases from V and 5 bases from J, with 7 bases between. CDR1 MNHNY and CDR2 SVGAGI come from the germline V gene (reference sequence). The CDR3 is made up of 14 amino acids. The CDR3 nucleotides read TGTGCCAGCAGTTACTCCTGGCAGAATGAAAAACTGTTTTTT. Translating gives CASSYSWQNEKLFF.

This clone was found a few times. Sequence at one end of the junction differs from germline and may be a read error. This rearrangement joins TRBV2 to TRBJ2-3; 7 nucleotides line up with TRBD1. This CDR3 contains 15 residues. Germline V gene lookup returns CDR1 SNHLY and CDR2 FYNNEI. CDR3 sequence reads: CTSLFWTGDTDTQYF. The DNA of the CDR3 is TGTACCAGCCTCTTTTGGACAGGAGACACAGATACGCAGTATTTT.

This clone was seen a few times. The chain joins TRBV7-9 to TRBJ1-2; TRBD1 agrees at 8 bases. CDR1 is SEHNR, CDR2 FQNEAQ, per germline (reference sequence). V shed 0 bases and J 5 bases; nucleotides not matched to a gene: 5. The CDR3 length is 15 residues. CDR3 loop: CASSLARGPSYGYTF. The CDR3 DNA follows: TGTGCCAGCAGCTTAGCCAGGGGGCCGTCTTATGGCTACACCTTC.

The chain combines TRBV9 with TRBJ2-1; D might be TRBD1 or TRBD2, each matching 5 bases. The germline CDR1 and CDR2 sequences are SGDLS and YYNGEE. Trimming removed 2 bases from V and 13 bases from J, with 19 bases in between. CDR3 length: 14 residues. CDR3 in DNA: TGTGCCAGCAGCGTTACCGGGACCTCAGACGTTCAGTTCTTC. Protein product: CASSVTGTSDVQFF.

This clone was counted at least ten times. The gene calls are TRBV27 and TRBJ2-5, with 10 bases identical to TRBD1. Germline-derived CDR1 and CDR2 are MNHEY and SMNVEV (reference sequence). The CDR3 extends over 15 amino acids. With V trimmed by 4 bases and J by 3 bases, 5 bases remained unmatched. DNA of the CDR3: TGTGCCAGCAGTTCCCCCGGGACAGGGGAAGAGACCCAGTACTTC. It is translated as CASSSPGTGEETQYF.

This clone has ten or more counts. The chain carries TRBV4-2 and TRBJ2-2, with 10 bases lining up with TRBD2. The CDR3 length is 20 residues. Germline-derived CDR1 and CDR2 are LGHNA and YNFKEQ. J was trimmed by 2 bases and V by 1 base; bases with no gene match: 13. Here the CDR3 reads CASSQGGWSGRAPNTGELFF. Here the CDR3 DNA reads TGTGCCAGCAGCCAAGGCGGCTGGAGCGGGAGGGCCCCAAACACCGGGGAGCTGTTTTTT.